The T cell receptor (beta chain) described here comes from a study of blood T cell repertoires in COVID-19. The wider study: Both acute and convalescent COVID-19 samples were obtained from the United States, Italy and Spain.

This clone has at least ten counts. Germline-derived CDR1 and CDR2 are SGHKS and YYEKEE (reference sequence). Trimming removed 0 bases from V and 4 bases from J, with 11 bases in between. The CDR3 loop spans 15 amino acids. TCRdb keeps only in-frame clones here, not all; method: immunoSEQ multiplex PCR. The sample contains 35,000 to 50,000 clones, about 70% of which appear only once. The specimen sequenced was peripheral blood. The rearrangement uses TRBV5-5 and TRBJ1-3; D is undetermined. The origin of this receptor is an older man with acute or convalescent COVID-19. This CDR3 is CASSLGILSGNTIYF. DNA of the CDR3: TGTGCCAGCAGCTTGGGGATCCTTAGCGGAAACACCATATATTTT.